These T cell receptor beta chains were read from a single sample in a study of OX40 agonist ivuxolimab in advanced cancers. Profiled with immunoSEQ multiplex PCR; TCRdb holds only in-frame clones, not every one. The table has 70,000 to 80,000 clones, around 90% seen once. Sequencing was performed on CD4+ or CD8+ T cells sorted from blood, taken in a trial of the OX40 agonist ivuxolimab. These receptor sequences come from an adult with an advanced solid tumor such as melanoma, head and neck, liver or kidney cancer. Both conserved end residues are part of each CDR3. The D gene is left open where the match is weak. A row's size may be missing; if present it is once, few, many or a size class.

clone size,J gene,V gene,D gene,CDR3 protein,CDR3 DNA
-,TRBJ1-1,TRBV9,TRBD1,CASSATGQRNTEAFF,TGTGCCAGCAGCGCAACGGGACAGCGTAACACTGAAGCTTTCTTT
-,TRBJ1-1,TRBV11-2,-,CASSSVGQGEAFF,TGTGCCAGCAGCTCGGTGGGGCAGGGAGAAGCTTTCTTT
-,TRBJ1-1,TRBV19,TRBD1,CASSIGDRGAFF,TGTGCCAGTAGTATCGGTGACAGGGGAGCTTTCTTT
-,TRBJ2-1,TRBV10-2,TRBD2,CASRSGRADNEQFF,TGCGCCAGCAGGAGCGGGAGGGCCGACAATGAGCAGTTCTTC
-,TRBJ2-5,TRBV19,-,CASSIGNSQETQYF,TGTGCCAGTAGTATAGGCAACAGCCAAGAGACCCAGTACTTC
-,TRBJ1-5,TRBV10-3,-,CAISEGLNQPQHF,TGTGCCATCAGTGAGGGGCTTAATCAGCCCCAGCATTTT
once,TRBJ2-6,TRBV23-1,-,CASSDVYTQQSRANVLTF,TGCGCCAGCAGTGACGTATATACGCAACAAAGTCGGGCCAACGTCCTGACTTTC
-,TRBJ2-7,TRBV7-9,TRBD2,CASSFSGSGLYEQYF,TGTGCCAGCAGCTTTAGCGGGTCTGGCCTCTACGAGCAGTACTTC
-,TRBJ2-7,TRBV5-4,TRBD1,CASSLGTGGTYEQYF,TGTGCCAGCAGCTTGGGGACAGGGGGAACCTACGAGCAGTACTTC
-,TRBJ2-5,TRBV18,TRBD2,CASSPPGLASQETQYF,TGTGCCAGCTCACCACCGGGACTAGCGTCCCAAGAGACCCAGTACTTC
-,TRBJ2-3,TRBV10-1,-,CASSAQGNTDTQYF,TGCGCCAGCAGTGCTCAAGGAAATACAGATACGCAGTATTTT
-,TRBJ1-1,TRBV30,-,CAWATQVLNTEAFF,TGTGCCTGGGCTACACAGGTTCTGAACACTGAAGCTTTCTTT
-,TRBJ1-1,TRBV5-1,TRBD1,CASSLGGLVNTEAFF,TGCGCCAGCAGCTTAGGGGGCCTCGTGAACACTGAAGCTTTCTTT
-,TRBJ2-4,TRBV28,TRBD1,CASSMAGTGGNIQYF,TGTGCCAGCAGTATGGCCGGGACAGGTGGAAACATTCAGTACTTC
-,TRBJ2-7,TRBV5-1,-,CASSLGQNYEQYF,TGCGCCAGCAGCTTAGGTCAGAACTACGAGCAGTACTTC
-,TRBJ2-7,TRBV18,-,CASSPLVSTGPQEQYF,TGTGCCAGCTCACCACTAGTTTCGACAGGACCCCAGGAGCAGTACTTC
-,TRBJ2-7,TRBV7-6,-,CASSLATPGASYEQYF,TGTGCCAGCAGCTTAGCGACACCAGGGGCCTCCTACGAGCAGTACTTC
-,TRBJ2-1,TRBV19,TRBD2,CASSRSSGRSYNEQFF,TGTGCCAGTAGTAGGTCTAGCGGGAGGTCCTACAATGAGCAGTTCTTC
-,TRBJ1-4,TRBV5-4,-,CASSLAGSSNEKLFF,TGTGCCAGCAGCTTGGCAGGCTCTTCGAATGAAAAACTGTTTTTT
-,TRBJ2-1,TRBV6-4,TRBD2,CASSDRTSGSGNEQFF,TGTGCCAGCAGTGACCGGACTAGCGGGAGTGGCAATGAGCAGTTCTTC
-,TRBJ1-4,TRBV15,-,CATSNPTTTNEKLFF,TGTGCCACCAGCAACCCGACAACAACTAATGAAAAACTGTTTTTT
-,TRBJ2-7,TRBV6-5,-,CASSYGIIGDYEQYF,TGTGCCAGCAGTTACGGCATCATCGGCGACTACGAGCAGTACTTC
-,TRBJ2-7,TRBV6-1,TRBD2,CASSEAQAGGFYEQYF,TGTGCCAGCAGTGAAGCGCAAGCGGGAGGTTTCTACGAGCAGTACTTC
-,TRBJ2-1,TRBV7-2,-,CASSFQASSYNEQFF,TGTGCCAGCAGCTTCCAAGCCTCCTCCTACAATGAGCAGTTCTTC
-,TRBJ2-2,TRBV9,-,CASSVDRITGELFF,TGTGCCAGCAGCGTAGACCGGATCACCGGGGAGCTGTTTTTT
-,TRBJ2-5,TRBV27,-,CASSYRETQYF,TGTGCCAGCAGTTACAGAGAGACCCAGTACTTC
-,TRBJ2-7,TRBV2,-,CASRAVGAGFNEQYF,TGTGCCAGCAGGGCGGTTGGTGCAGGGTTCAACGAGCAGTACTTC
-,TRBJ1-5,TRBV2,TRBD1,CASKDRGDRSNQPQHF,TGTGCCAGCAAAGACAGGGGGGACAGGAGCAATCAGCCCCAGCATTTT
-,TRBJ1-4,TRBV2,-,CASSTQGGDEKLFF,TGTGCCAGCAGCACACAGGGTGGTGATGAAAAACTGTTTTTT